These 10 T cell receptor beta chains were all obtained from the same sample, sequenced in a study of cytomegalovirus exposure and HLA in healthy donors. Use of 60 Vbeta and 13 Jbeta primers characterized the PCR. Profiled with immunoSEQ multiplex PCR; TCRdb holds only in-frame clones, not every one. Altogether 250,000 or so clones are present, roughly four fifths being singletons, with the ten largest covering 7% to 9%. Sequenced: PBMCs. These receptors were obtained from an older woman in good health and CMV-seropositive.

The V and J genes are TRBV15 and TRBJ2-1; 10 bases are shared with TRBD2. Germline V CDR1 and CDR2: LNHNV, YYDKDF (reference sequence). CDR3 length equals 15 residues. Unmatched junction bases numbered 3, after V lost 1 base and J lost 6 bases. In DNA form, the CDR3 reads TGTGCCACCAGCAGAGGAGCGGGAGGGCCCAATGAGCAGTTCTTC. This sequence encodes CATSRGAGGPNEQFF.

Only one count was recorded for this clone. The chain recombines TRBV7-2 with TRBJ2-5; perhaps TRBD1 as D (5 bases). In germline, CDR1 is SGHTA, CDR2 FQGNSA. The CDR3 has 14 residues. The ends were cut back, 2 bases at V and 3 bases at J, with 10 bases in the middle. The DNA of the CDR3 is TGTGCCAGCAGCTTATGGGCAGGGAAAGAGACCCAGTACTTC. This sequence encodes CASSLWAGKETQYF.

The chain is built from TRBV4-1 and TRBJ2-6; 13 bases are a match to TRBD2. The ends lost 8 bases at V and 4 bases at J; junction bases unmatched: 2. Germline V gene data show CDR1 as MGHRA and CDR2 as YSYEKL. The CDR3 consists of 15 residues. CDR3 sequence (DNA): TGCGCCAGCGGACTAGCGGGAGTCGGGGCCAACGTCCTGACTTTC. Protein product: CASGLAGVGANVLTF.

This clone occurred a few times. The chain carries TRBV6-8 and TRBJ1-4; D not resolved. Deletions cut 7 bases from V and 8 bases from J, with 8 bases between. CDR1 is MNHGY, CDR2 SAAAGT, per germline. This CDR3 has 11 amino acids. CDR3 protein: CASTEEEKLFF. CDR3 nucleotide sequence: TGTGCCAGCACGGAGGAAGAAAAACTGTTTTTT.

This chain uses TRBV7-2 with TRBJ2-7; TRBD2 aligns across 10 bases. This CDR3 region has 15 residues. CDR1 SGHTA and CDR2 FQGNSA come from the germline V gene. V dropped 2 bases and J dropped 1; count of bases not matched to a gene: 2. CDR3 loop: CASSLTSGESYEQYF. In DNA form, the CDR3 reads TGTGCCAGCAGCTTAACTAGCGGGGAATCCTACGAGCAGTACTTC.

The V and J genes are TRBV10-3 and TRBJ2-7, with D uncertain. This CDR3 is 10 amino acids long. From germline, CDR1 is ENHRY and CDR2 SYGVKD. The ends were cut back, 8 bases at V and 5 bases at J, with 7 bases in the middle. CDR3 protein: CAIGEDEQYF. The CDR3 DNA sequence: TGTGCCATCGGAGAAGACGAGCAGTACTTC.

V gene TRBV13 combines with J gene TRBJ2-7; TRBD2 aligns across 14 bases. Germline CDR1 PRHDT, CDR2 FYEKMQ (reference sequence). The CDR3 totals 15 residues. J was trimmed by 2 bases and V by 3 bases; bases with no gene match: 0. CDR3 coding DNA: TGTGCCAGCAGCTTGGGACTAGCGGGAGCCTACGAGCAGTACTTC. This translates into CASSLGLAGAYEQYF.

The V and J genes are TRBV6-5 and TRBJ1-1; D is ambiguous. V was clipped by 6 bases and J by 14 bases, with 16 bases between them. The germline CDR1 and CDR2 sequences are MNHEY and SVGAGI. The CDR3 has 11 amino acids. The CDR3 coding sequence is TGTGCCAGCAGCCATCGAGGTGGGTTCTTCTTT. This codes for CASSHRGGFFF.

The CDR3 protein is CASSISGQALRNIQYF. In nucleotides, the CDR3 is TGTGCCAGTAGTATCTCGGGACAGGCGCTACGGAACATTCAGTACTTC. The chain joins TRBV19 to TRBJ2-4, with 8 bases fitting TRBD1. The CDR3 covers 16 residues. J gave up 7 bases and V 3 bases, and 11 bases lay outside the gene matches. Germline V CDR1 and CDR2: LNHDA, SQIVND (reference sequence).

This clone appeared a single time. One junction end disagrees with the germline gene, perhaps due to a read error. CDR3 coding DNA: TGTTCCAGCAGCTTAGTCGGGAGCAATCAGCCCCAGCATTTT. It codes for CSSSLVGSNQPQHF. This chain connects TRBV7-9 to TRBJ1-5; no firm D call. CDR1 is SEHNR and CDR2 is FQNEAQ in the germline V gene (reference sequence). CDR3 length equals 14 residues.